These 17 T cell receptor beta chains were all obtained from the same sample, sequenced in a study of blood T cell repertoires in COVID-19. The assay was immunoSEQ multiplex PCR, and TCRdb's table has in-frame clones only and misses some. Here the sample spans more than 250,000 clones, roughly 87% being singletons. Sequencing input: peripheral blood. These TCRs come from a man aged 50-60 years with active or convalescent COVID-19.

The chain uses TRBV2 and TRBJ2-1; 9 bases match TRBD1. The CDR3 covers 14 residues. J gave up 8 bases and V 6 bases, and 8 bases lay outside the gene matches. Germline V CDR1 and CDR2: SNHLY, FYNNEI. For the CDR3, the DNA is TGTGCCAGCAGACAGGGGGCGCTTAGGCATGAGCAGTTCTTC. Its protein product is CASRQGALRHEQFF. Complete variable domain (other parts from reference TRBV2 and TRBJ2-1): EPEVTQTPSHQVTQMGQEVILRCVPISNHLYFYWYRQILGQKVEFLVSFYNNEISEKSEIFDDQFSVERPDGSNFTLKIRSTKLEDSAMYFCASRQGALRHEQFFGPGTRLTVL.

CDR3 sequence reads: CASSLQQGPGELFF. The CDR3 region has the DNA TGCGCCAGCAGCCTGCAACAGGGGCCCGGGGAGCTGTTTTTT. The rearrangement joins TRBV4-3 to TRBJ2-2; 7 nucleotides line up with TRBD1. V shed 4 bases and J 6 bases; nucleotides not matched to a gene: 5. The CDR3 contains 14 residues. Germline CDR1 reads LGHNA; CDR2 reads YSLEER.

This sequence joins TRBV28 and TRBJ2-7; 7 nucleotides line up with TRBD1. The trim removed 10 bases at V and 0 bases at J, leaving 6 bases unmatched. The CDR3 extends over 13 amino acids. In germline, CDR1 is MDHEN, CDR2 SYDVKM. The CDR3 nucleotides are TGTGCCATTACCGGGACAGACTCCTACGAGCAGTACTTC. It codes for CAITGTDSYEQYF.

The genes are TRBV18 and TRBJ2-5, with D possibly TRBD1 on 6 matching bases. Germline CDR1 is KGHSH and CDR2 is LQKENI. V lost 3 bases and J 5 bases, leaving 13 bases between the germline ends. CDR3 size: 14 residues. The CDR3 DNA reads TGTGCCAGCTCACCCCAACGTAGGGGGGAGACCCAGTACTTC. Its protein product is CASSPQRRGETQYF.

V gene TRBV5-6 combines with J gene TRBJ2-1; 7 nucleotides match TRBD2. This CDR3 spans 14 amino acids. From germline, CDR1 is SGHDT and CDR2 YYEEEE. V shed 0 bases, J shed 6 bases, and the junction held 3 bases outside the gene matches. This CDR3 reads CASSLGGGINEQFF. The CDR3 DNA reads TGTGCCAGCAGCTTGGGCGGGGGAATCAATGAGCAGTTCTTC.

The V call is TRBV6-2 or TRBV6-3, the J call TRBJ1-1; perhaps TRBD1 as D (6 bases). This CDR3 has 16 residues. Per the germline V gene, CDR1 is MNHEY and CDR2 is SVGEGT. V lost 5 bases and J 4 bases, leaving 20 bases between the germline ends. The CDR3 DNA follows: TGTGCCAGCAGTCTCTTCCTCACAGGGTGGGGCACTGAAGCTTTCTTT. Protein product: CASSLFLTGWGTEAFF.

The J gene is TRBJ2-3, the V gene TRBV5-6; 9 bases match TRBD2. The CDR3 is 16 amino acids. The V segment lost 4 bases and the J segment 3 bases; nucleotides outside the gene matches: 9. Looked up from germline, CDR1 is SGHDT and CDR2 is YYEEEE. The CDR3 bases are TGTGCCAGCAGCCTAGCGGGTGCGGGAGGGACAGATACGCAGTATTTT. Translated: CASSLAGAGGTDTQYF.

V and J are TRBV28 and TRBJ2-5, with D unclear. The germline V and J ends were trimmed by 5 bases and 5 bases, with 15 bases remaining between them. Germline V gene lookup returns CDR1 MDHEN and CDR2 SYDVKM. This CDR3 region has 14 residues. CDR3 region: CASSPPSPRETQYF. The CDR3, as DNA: TGTGCCAGCAGTCCCCCGTCCCCTCGGGAGACCCAGTACTTC.

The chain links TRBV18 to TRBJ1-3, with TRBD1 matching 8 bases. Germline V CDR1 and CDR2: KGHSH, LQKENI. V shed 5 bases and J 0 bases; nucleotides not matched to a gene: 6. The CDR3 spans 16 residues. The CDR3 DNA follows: TGTGCCAGCTCAATCGGACAGGGCCACTCTGGAAACACCATATATTTT. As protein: CASSIGQGHSGNTIYF.

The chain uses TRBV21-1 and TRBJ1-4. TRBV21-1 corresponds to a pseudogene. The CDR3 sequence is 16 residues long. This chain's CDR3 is CASSKDLREANEKLFF. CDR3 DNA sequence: TGTGCCAGCAGCAAAGACCTGAGGGAGGCTAATGAAAAACTGTTTTTT.

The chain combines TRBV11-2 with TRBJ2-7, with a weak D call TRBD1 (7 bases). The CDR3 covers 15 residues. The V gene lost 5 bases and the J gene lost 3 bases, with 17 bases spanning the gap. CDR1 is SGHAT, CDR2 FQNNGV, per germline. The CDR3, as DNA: TGTGCCAGCAGCGGAGGGACAGCTTTTCACTACGAGCAGTACTTC. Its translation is CASSGGTAFHYEQYF.

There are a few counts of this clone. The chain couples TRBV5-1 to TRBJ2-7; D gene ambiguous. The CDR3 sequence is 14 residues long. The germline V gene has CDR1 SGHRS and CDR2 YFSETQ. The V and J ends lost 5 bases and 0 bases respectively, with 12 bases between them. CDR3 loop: CASSSLQSSYEQYF. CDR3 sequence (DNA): TGCGCCAGCAGTTCGTTACAGAGCTCCTACGAGCAGTACTTC.

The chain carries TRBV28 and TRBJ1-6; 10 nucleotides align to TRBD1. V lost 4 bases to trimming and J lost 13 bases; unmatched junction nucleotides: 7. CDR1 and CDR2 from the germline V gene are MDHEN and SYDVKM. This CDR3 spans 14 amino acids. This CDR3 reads CASSSPGTGDPLHF. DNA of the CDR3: TGTGCCAGCAGTTCCCCGGGGACAGGGGACCCCCTCCACTTT.

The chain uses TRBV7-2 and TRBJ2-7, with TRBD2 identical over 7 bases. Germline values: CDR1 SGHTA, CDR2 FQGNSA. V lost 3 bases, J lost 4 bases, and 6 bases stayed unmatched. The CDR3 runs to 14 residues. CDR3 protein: CASSLIAGEYEQYF. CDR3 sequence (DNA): TGTGCCAGCAGCTTGATTGCGGGAGAGTACGAGCAGTACTTC. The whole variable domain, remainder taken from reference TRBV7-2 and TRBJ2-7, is GAGVSQSPSNKVTEKGKDVELRCDPISGHTALYWYRQSLGQGLEFLIYFQGNSAPDKSGLPSDRFSAERTGGSVSTLTIQRTQQEDSAVYLCASSLIAGEYEQYFGPGTRLTVT.

CDR3: CASSFPRGSLNTEAFF. The DNA for the CDR3 is TGTGCCAGCAGTTTCCCTAGGGGGTCTCTGAACACTGAAGCTTTCTTT. V and J are TRBV28 and TRBJ1-1, with D perhaps matching TRBD1 (6 bases). The CDR3 consists of 16 residues. The V gene's germline CDR1 is MDHEN and CDR2 SYDVKM. V lost 3 bases, J lost 0 bases, and 14 bases lay in between.

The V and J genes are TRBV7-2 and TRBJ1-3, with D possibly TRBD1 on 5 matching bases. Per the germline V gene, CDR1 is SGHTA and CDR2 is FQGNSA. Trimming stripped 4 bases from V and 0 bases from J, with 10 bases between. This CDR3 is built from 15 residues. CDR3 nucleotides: TGTGCCAGCAGCTCGCGACAGAGCTCTGGAAACACCATATATTTT. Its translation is CASSSRQSSGNTIYF.

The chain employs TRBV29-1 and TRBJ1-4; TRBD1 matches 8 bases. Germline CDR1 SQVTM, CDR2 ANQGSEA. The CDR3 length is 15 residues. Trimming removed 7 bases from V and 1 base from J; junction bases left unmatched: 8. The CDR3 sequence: CSGRTGWGTNEKLFF. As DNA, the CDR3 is TGCAGCGGCCGGACAGGGTGGGGAACTAATGAAAAACTGTTTTTT. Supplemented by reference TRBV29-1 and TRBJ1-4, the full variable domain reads SAVISQKPSRDICQRGTSLTIQCQVDSQVTMMFWYRQQPGQSLTLIATANQGSEATYESGFVIDKFPISRPNLTFSTLTVSNMSPEDSSIYLCSGRTGWGTNEKLFFGSGTQLSVL.